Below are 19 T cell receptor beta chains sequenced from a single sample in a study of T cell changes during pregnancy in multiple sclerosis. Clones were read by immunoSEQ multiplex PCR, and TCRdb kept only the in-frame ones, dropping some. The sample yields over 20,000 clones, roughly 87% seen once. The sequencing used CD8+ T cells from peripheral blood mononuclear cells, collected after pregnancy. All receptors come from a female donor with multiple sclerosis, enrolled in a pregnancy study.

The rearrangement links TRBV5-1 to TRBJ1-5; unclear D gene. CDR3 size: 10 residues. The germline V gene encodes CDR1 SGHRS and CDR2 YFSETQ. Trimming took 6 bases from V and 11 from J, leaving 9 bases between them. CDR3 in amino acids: CASTPIAQHF. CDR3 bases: TGCGCCAGCACCCCCATAGCCCAGCATTTT.

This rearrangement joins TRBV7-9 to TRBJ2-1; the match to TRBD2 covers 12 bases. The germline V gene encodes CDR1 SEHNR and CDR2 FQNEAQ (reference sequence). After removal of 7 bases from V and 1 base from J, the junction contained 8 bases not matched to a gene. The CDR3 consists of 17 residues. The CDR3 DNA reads TGTGCCAGCAATGTCCGGACTAGCGGGATTTCCTACAATGAGCAGTTCTTC. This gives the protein CASNVRTSGISYNEQFF.

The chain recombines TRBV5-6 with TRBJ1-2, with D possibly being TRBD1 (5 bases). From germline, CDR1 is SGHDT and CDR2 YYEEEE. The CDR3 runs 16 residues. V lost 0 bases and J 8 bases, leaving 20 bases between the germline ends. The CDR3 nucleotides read TGTGCCAGCAGCTTGGCTACAGGCCAACATGTATACGGCTACACCTTC. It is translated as CASSLATGQHVYGYTF.

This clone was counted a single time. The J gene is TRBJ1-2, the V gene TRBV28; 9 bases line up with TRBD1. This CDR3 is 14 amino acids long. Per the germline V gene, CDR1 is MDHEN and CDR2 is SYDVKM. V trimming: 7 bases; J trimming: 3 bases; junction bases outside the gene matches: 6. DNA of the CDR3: TGTGCCAGCACTTGGACAGGGGCCGACTATGGCTACACCTTC. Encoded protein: CASTWTGADYGYTF.

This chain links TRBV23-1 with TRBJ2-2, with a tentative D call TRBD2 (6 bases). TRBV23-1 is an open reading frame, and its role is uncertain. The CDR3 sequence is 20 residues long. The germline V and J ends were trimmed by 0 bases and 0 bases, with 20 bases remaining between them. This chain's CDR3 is CASSQSGTGEGSTNTGELFF. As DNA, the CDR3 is TGCGCCAGCAGTCAATCTGGGACGGGGGAAGGTAGTACGAACACCGGGGAGCTGTTTTTT.

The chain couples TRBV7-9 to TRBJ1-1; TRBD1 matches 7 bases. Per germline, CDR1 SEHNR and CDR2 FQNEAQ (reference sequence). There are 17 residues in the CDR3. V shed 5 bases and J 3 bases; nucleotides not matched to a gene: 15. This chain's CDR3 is CASSPSALGQADTEAFF. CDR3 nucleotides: TGTGCCAGCAGCCCTAGTGCCCTAGGACAGGCGGACACTGAAGCTTTCTTT.

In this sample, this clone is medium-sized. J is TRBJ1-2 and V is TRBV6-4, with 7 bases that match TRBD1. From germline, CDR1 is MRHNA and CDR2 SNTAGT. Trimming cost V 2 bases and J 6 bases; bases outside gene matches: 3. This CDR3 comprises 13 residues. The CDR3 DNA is TGTGCCAGCAGTGACGGGGACAGTCATGGCTACACCTTC. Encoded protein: CASSDGDSHGYTF.

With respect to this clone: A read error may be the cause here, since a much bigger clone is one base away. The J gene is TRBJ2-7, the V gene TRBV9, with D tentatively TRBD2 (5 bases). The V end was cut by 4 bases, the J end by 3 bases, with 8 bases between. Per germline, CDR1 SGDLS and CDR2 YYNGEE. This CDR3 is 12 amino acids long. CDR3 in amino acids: CASSPGDYEQYF. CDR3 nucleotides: TGTGCCAGCAGCCCCGGGGACTACGAGCAGTACTTC.

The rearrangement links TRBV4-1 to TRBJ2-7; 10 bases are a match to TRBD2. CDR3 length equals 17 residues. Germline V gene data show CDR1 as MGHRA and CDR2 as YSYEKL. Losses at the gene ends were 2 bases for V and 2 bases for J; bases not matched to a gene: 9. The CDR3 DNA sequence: TGCGCCAGCAGCCAAATAATCCTACTAGCGGGGACCTACGAGCAGTACTTC. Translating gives CASSQIILLAGTYEQYF.

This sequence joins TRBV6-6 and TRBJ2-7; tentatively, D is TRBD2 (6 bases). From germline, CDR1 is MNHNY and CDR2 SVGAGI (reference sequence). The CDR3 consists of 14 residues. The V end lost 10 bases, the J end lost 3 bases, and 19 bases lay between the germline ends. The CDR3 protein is CATPGRECHYEQYF. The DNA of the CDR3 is TGTGCCACCCCGGGTCGGGAGTGTCACTACGAGCAGTACTTC.

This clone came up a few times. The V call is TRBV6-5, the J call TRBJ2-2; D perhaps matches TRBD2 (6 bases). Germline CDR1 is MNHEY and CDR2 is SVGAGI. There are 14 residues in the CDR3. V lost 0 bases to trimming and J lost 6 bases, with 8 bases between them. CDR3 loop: CASSYSEGSGELFF. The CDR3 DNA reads TGTGCCAGCAGTTACTCGGAGGGTTCCGGGGAGCTGTTTTTT.

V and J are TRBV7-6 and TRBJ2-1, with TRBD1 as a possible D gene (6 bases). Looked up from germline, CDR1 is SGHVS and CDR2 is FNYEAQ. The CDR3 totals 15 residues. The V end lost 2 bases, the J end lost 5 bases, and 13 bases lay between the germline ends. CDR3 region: CASSLSLGANNEQFF. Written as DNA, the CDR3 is TGTGCCAGCAGCTTATCCCTGGGGGCAAACAATGAGCAGTTCTTC.

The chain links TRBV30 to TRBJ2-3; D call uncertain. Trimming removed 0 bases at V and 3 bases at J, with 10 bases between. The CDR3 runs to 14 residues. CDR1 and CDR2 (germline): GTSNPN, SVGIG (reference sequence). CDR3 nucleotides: TGTGCCTGGAGTGTACCCCCTAGTACAGATACGCAGTATTTT. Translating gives CAWSVPPSTDTQYF.

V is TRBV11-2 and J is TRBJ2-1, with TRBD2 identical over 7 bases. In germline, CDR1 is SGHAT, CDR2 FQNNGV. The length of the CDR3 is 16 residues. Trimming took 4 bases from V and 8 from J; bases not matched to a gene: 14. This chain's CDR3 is CASSSATSLQKDEQFF. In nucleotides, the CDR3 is TGTGCCAGCAGCTCGGCGACTAGCTTACAAAAGGATGAGCAGTTCTTC.

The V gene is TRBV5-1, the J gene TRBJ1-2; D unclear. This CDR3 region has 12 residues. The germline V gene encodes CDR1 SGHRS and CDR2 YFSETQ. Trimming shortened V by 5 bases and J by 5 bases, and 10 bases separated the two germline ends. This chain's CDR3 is CASSPSGYGYTF. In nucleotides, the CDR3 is TGCGCCAGCAGTCCTTCAGGATATGGCTACACCTTC.

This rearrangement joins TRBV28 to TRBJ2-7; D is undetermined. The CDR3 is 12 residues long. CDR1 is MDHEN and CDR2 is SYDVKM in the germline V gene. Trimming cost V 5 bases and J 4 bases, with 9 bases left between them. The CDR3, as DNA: TGTGCCAGCAGTGGCCTAGGTTACGAGCAGTACTTC. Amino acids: CASSGLGYEQYF.

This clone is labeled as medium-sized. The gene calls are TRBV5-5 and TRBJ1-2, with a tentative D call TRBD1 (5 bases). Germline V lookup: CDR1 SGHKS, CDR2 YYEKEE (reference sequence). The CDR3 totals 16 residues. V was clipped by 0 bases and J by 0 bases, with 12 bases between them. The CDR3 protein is CASSLDAGGANYGYTF. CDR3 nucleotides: TGTGCCAGCAGCTTGGATGCCGGGGGAGCTAACTATGGCTACACCTTC.

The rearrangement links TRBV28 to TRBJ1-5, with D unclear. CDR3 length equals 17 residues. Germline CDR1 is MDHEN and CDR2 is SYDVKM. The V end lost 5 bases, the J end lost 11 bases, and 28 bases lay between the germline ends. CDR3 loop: CASSPNWADRPGKAQHF. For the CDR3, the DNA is TGTGCCAGCAGTCCCAACTGGGCAGATAGACCGGGAAAAGCCCAGCATTTT.

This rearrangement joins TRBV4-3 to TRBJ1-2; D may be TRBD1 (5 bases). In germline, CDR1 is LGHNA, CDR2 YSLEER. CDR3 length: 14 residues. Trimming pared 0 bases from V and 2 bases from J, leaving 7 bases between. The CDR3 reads CASSQDPGNYGYTF. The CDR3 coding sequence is TGCGCCAGCAGCCAAGATCCAGGGAACTATGGCTACACCTTC.